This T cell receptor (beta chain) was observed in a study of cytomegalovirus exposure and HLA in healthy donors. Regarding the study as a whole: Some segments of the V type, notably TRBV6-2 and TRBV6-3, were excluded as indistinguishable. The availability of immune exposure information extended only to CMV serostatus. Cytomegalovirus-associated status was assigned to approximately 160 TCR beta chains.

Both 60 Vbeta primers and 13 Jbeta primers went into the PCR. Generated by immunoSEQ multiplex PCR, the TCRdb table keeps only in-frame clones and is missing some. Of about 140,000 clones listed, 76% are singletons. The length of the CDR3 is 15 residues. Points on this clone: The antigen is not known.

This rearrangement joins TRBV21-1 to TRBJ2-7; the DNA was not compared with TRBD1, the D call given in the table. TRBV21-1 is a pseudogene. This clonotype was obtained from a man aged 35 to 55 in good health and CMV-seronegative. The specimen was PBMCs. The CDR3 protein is CASSRARVKPYEQYF. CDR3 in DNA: TGTGCCAGCAGCAGGGCCAGGGTAAAGCCCTACGAGCAGTACTTC.